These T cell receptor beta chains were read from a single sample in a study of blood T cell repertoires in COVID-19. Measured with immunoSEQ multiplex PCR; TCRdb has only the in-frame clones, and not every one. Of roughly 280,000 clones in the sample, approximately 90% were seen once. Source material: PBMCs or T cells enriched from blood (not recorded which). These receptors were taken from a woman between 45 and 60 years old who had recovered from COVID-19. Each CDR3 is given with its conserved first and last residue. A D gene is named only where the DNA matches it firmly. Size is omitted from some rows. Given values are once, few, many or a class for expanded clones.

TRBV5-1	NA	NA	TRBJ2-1	CASSLAGSVWNEQFF	TGCGCCAGCAGCTTGGCCGGGAGCGTCTGGAATGAGCAGTTCTTC
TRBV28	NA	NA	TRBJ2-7	CASSLNNEQYF	TGTGCCAGCAGTTTAAACAACGAGCAGTACTTC
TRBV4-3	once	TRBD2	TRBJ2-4	CASSQDFPGLAGGPSKNIQYF	TGCGCCAGCAGCCAAGATTTCCCGGGACTAGCGGGAGGGCCCTCCAAAAACATTCAGTACTTC
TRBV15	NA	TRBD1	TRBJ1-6	CATSRDTGESSYNSPLHF	TGTGCCACCAGCAGAGATACAGGGGAAAGCTCCTATAATTCACCCCTCCACTTT
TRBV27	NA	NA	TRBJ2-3	CATKPGLRTDTQYF	TGTGCCACCAAACCGGGACTTCGCACAGATACGCAGTATTTT
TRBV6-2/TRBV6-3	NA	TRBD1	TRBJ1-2	CASSSGGQDMGGYTF	TGTGCCAGCAGTTCCGGGGGACAGGATATGGGTGGCTACACCTTC
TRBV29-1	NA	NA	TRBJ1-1	CSVTGSNTEAFF	TGCAGCGTTACAGGGTCTAACACTGAAGCTTTCTTT
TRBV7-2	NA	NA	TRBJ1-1	CASSLHQVGTEAFF	TGTGCCAGCAGCCTCCATCAGGTGGGCACTGAAGCTTTCTTT
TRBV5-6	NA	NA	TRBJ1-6	CASSLRRGNSPLHF	TGTGCCAGCAGCTTACGACGGGGTAATTCACCCCTCCACTTT
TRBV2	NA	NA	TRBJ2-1	CASRPGTGPNEQFF	TGTGCCAGCAGACCCGGTACGGGTCCCAATGAGCAGTTCTTC
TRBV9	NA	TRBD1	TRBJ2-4	CASSGGQGLDIQYF	TGTGCCAGCAGCGGGGGACAGGGGTTGGACATTCAGTACTTC
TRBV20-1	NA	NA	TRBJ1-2	CSASFQGDYGYTF	TGCAGTGCTAGTTTTCAAGGAGACTATGGCTACACCTTC
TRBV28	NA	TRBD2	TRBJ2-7	CASRTARSGGRYPYEQYF	TGTGCCAGCAGGACCGCGAGGTCGGGAGGGCGGTACCCCTACGAGCAGTACTTC
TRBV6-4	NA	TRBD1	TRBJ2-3	CASAGTGGSTDTQYF	TGTGCCAGCGCCGGGACAGGGGGGAGCACAGATACGCAGTATTTT
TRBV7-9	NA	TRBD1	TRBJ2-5	CASTQGAGTETQYF	TGTGCCAGCACCCAGGGGGCCGGTACAGAGACCCAGTACTTC
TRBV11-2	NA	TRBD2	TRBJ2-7	CASSLYSGVLSYEQYF	TGTGCCAGCAGCTTATATAGCGGGGTCCTCTCCTACGAGCAGTACTTC
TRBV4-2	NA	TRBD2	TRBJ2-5	CASSQVQGLAGYQETQYF	TGTGCCAGCAGCCAAGTCCAAGGGCTAGCGGGTTACCAAGAGACCCAGTACTTC
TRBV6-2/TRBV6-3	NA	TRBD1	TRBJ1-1	CASSSHGQATEAFF	TGTGCCAGCAGTTCCCATGGACAGGCCACTGAAGCTTTCTTT
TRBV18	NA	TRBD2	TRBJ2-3	CASSPGGIGDTQYF	TGTGCCAGCTCACCCGGGGGGATAGGAGATACGCAGTATTTT
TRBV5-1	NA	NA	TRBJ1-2	CASSLNTGDAGYTF	TGCGCCAGCAGCTTGAATACGGGGGATGCTGGCTACACCTTC
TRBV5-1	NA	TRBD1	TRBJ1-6	CASSPTAGGRGESPLHF	TGCGCCAGCAGCCCGACCGCAGGGGGCAGGGGGGAATCACCCCTCCACTTT
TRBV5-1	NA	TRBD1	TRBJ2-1	CASSLVAGGRSEQFF	TGCGCCAGCAGCTTGGTAGCAGGGGGACGCAGTGAGCAGTTCTTC
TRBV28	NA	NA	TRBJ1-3	CASSLSSGSGNTIYF	TGTGCCAGCAGTTTATCCTCAGGTTCGGGAAACACCATATATTTT
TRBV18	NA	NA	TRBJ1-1	CASSPPQGRNTEAFF	TGTGCCAGCTCACCACCGCAGGGCCGGAACACTGAAGCTTTCTTT
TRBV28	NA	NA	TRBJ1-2	CASSPSGATGGYGYTF	TGTGCCAGCAGTCCGAGTGGGGCAACGGGAGGCTATGGCTACACCTTC
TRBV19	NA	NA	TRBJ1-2	CASIQPGGVGYTF	TGTGCCAGTATCCAACCGGGGGGGGTTGGCTACACCTTC
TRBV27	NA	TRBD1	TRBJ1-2	CASREERRGSGYTF	TGTGCCAGCAGGGAGGAGCGCAGGGGGTCTGGCTACACCTTC
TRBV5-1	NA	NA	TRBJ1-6	CASSLPSSPLHF	TGCGCCAGCAGCTTGCCCAGTTCACCCCTCCACTTT